Listed below are T cell receptor beta chains from one sample, sequenced in a study of shared clonotypes between healthy human individuals. Assay used: immunoSEQ multiplex PCR; TCRdb lists only in-frame clones, some missing. The sample has a few million clones, about 94% seen once. The sequenced sample was naive CD8+ T cells from PBMCs. These receptors were taken from a man aged 18 to 29 in good health. Some clones in this sample may be carry-over from other donors' samples. The CDR3 runs from the conserved cysteine through the conserved F or W.

>TRBV6-1|13
CASSESGDTEAFF
>TRBV25-1|13
CASSAHRVYEQYF
>TRBV13|15
CASSLRREGFNEQYF
>TRBV27|17
CASSSQGAGVGNQPQHF
>TRBV4-1|14
CASSQRDGSYEQYF
>TRBV27|18
CASRPGPYAVPTSYEQYF
>TRBV9|17
CASSAPPGQGRPYEQYF
>TRBV11-3|15
CASSLTVGPRGEQYF
>TRBV28|15
CASSLVYGGAGELFF
>TRBV10-3|13
CAISGGQQETQYF
>TRBV9|16
CASSVGTGDFGQPQHF
>TRBV27|19
CASSLLTASTGVVYNEQFF
>TRBV9|17
CASTLTRDYSNTGELFF
>TRBV28|19
CASSLSVGLAGAGTDTQYF
>TRBV11-2|12
CASSLTEDTQYF
>TRBV18|14
CASSPPSRAIEAFF
>TRBV27|16
CASSVRQGARTGELFF
>TRBV9|14
CASSVGRGGYEQYF
>TRBV5-1|16
CASSIYPGSMNTEAFF
>TRBV27|14
CASSPRFGSDTQYF
>TRBV7-2|12
CASSPRTDEQYF
>TRBV11-3|15
CASSLRTARYNEQFF
>TRBV11-2|17
CASSLDTTWGNTGELFF
>TRBV28|15
CASNDRDRVNNEQFF
>TRBV2|17
CASSASGTGGYNQPQHF
>TRBV27|13
CASSFRGTEEAFF
>TRBV4-3|14
CASSQAGNQGTQYF
>TRBV7-3|14
CASSHGTANTEAFF
>TRBV4-1|15
CASSQNDRGTYEQYF
>TRBV6-1|13
CASSPGRLYEQYF
>TRBV10-1|16
CATKGEQPYSNQPQHF
>TRBV6-1|14
CAIDHIMASYEQYF
>TRBV10-3|12
CAIKDSSYEQYF
>TRBV29-1|15
CSVEADRGSVYEQYF
>TRBV7-9|15
CASSVTEGQGNEQFF
>TRBV29-1|17
CSVELPLWGLGKNIQYF
>TRBV4-3|16
CASSRGAVSSYNEQFF
>TRBV27|13
CASSFGSPYEQYF
>TRBV10-1|14
CASSGSGFIDEQFF
>TRBV5-5|16
CASSFGTGTSLNEQFF
>TRBV5-6|16
CASSFHLGAGTDTQYF
>TRBV7-9|12
CASSSAEETQYF
>TRBV4-1|16
CASSLRRDFYTNEQFF
>TRBV11-1|19
CASSFRHSLLAGLYNEQFF
>TRBV27|14
CASSLLENTGELFF
>TRBV11-2|17
CASSLGTSGGPYYEQYF
>TRBV29-1|12
CSAEGHDYGYTF
>TRBV5-1|13
CASSLAGQNEQYF
>TRBV27|13
CASSDGLTYEQYF
>TRBV19|14
CASSGGTGGYEQYF
>TRBV9|15
CASSSPLDGNYGYTF
>TRBV28|16
CASSLVSGTGEKGYTF
>TRBV4-1|15
CASSSGTDSYNEQFF